One sample yielded the 16 T cell receptor beta chains listed below, sequenced in a study of response to subunit inactivated influenza vaccine. One entry per CDR3 protein, called by TCRdb with MiXCR from the RT-PCR reads. The sample carries around 750,000 distinct CDR3 sequences, 21% recorded once. The material was PBMCs from blood, obtained 4 to 6 days after vaccination. These receptors all stem from a man aged 45-65 years who received an inactivated influenza vaccine.

The V and J genes are TRBV20-1 and TRBJ2-1; the D is unclear. Germline V gene sequence: CDR1 DFQATT, CDR2 SNEGSKA (reference sequence). V was pared by 6 bases and J by 8 bases, with 8 bases between. The CDR3 consists of 10 residues. The CDR3, as DNA: TGCAGTGCCCTTCAAGATGAGCAGTTCTTC. This encodes CSALQDEQFF.

This clonotype was counted only a few times. The chain combines TRBV20-1 with TRBJ2-5; TRBD2 is a possible D gene (6 bases). Germline CDR1 is DFQATT and CDR2 is SNEGSKA (reference sequence). Between the trimmed V and J ends, which lost 6 bases and 3 bases, there was a span of 20 bases. This CDR3 region has 15 residues. In DNA, the CDR3 is TGCAGTGCCAAAATAGGGACCGGCGGGGAAGAGACCCAGTACTTC. It encodes CSAKIGTGGEETQYF.

Only a few counts were recorded for this clonotype. The V and J genes are TRBV5-1 and TRBJ2-7; 11 bases are a match to TRBD1. This CDR3 region has 15 residues. Per the germline V gene, CDR1 is SGHRS and CDR2 is YFSETQ. The trim removed 3 bases at V and 1 base at J, leaving 3 bases unmatched. The CDR3: CASSWTGGASYEQYF. The CDR3 coding sequence is TGCGCCAGCAGCTGGACAGGGGGCGCATCCTACGAGCAGTACTTC.

The sample holds one count of this clonotype. One end of the junction fails to match germline, which may point to a read error. V and J are TRBV7-2 and TRBJ2-7; TRBD1 agrees at 7 bases. The germline V gene has CDR1 SGHTA and CDR2 FQGNSA. CDR3 length: 15 residues. CDR3 nucleotides: TGTGCCAGCAGCTATGACAGGGCCTTCTCCAACGAGCAGTACTTC. Translated: CASSYDRAFSNEQYF.

This clonotype was detected a few times. The CDR3 DNA follows: TGTGCCAGCAGTTTACGTAGCATGTTGAGCTCTGGAAACACCATATATTTT. Protein sequence: CASSLRSMLSSGNTIYF. V and J are TRBV6-5 and TRBJ1-3, with unresolved D. V was shortened by 4 bases and J by 0 bases, with 16 bases between the two germline ends. The CDR3 length is 17 residues. Germline CDR1 MNHEY, CDR2 SVGAGI.

The genes are TRBV4-1 and TRBJ1-6; 7 positions agree with TRBD1. This CDR3 has 16 amino acids. The V gene end was trimmed by 3 bases and the J gene end by 5 bases; junction bases not matched to a gene: 7. Germline V gives CDR1 MGHRA, CDR2 YSYEKL. CDR3 protein: CASSQHRGEHNSPLHF. The CDR3 coding sequence is TGCGCCAGCAGCCAGCACAGGGGAGAGCATAATTCACCCCTCCACTTT.

This clonotype was detected many times. In DNA, the CDR3 is TGTGCCAGCAGCTTAGTCTCCTACGAGCAGTACTTC. Its protein product is CASSLVSYEQYF. The chain joins TRBV7-2 to TRBJ2-7; D is ambiguous. Looked up from germline, CDR1 is SGHTA and CDR2 is FQGNSA. Trimming removed 1 base from V and 0 bases from J, with 1 base in between. The CDR3 totals 12 residues.

This clonotype was seen at least ten times. This chain uses TRBV7-2 with TRBJ2-4; D remains unclear. The V and J ends lost 0 bases and 5 bases respectively, with 8 bases between them. Germline-derived CDR1 and CDR2 are SGHTA and FQGNSA. This CDR3 is built from 14 residues. The CDR3 DNA sequence: TGTGCCAGCAGCTTAGCGCAGTTAGAAAACATTCAGTACTTC. This gives the protein CASSLAQLENIQYF.

The chain uses TRBV9 and TRBJ1-6; 7 positions match TRBD1. The CDR3 is made up of 14 amino acids. CDR1 and CDR2 from the germline V gene are SGDLS and YYNGEE. V was pared by 2 bases and J by 7 bases, with 3 bases of the junction left unmatched. In DNA form, the CDR3 reads TGTGCCAGCAGCGTCGGGACAGCCAATTCACCCCTCCACTTT. It codes for CASSVGTANSPLHF.

The J gene is TRBJ2-7, the V gene TRBV20-1; D not resolved. Trimming cost V 5 bases and J 3 bases, with 8 bases left between them. The CDR3 length is 11 residues. Per germline, CDR1 DFQATT and CDR2 SNEGSKA (reference sequence). The chain's CDR3 is CSAHDRYEQYF. In DNA form, the CDR3 reads TGCAGTGCTCATGACCGCTACGAGCAGTACTTC.

This chain connects TRBV20-1 to TRBJ1-1, with D possibly TRBD1 on 5 matching bases. In germline, CDR1 is DFQATT, CDR2 SNEGSKA (reference sequence). V was shortened by 5 bases and J by 0 bases, with 10 bases between the two germline ends. The CDR3 sequence is 13 residues long. CDR3 sequence reads: CSAPTDMNTEAFF. The DNA of the CDR3 is TGCAGTGCTCCGACAGATATGAACACTGAAGCTTTCTTT.

This clonotype was observed a few times. In nucleotides, the CDR3 is TGCAGTGCCACCGGGACACGGAATATCAATCAGCCCCAGCATTTT. Residues: CSATGTRNINQPQHF. The gene calls are TRBV20-1 and TRBJ1-5; perhaps TRBD1 as D (6 bases). The CDR3 contains 15 residues. V gave up 6 bases and J gave up 3 bases, with 18 bases separating them. Germline V gives CDR1 DFQATT, CDR2 SNEGSKA (reference sequence).

This clonotype was counted only a few times. V is TRBV5-1 and J is TRBJ2-7; possibly TRBD1 or TRBD2 for D (5 bases each). Germline V gene lookup returns CDR1 SGHRS and CDR2 YFSETQ. The V end lost 4 bases, the J end lost 5 bases, and 10 bases lay between the germline ends. CDR3 length: 12 residues. The CDR3 nucleotides are TGCGCCAGCAGCGAGGGGTACCACGAGCAGTACTTC. Translating it yields CASSEGYHEQYF.

The V call is TRBV20-1, the J call TRBJ2-1; possibly TRBD2 for D (7 bases). Germline CDR1 DFQATT, CDR2 SNEGSKA (reference sequence). The CDR3 has 15 amino acids. V was cut by 1 base and J by 10 bases, with 20 bases left in between. CDR3 coding DNA: TGCAGTGCTAGAGTCATGCCAGCGGGGACACTCGAGCAGTTCTTC. It codes for CSARVMPAGTLEQFF.

This sequence joins TRBV29-1 and TRBJ1-2; unclear D gene. Germline CDR1 reads SQVTM; CDR2 reads ANQGSEA. Trimming stripped 4 bases from V and 6 bases from J, with 12 bases between. The CDR3 length is 12 residues. The CDR3 reads CSVVGKADGYTF. CDR3 sequence (DNA): TGCAGCGTTGTTGGTAAGGCAGATGGCTACACCTTC.

This clonotype has just one count. The gene calls are TRBV28 and TRBJ1-3; D is perhaps TRBD1 (5 bases). V was trimmed by 4 bases and J by 3 bases, leaving 10 bases between them. In germline, CDR1 is MDHEN, CDR2 SYDVKM. This CDR3 has 14 amino acids. CDR3 coding DNA: TGTGCCAGCAGTTCGGGGGAGTTTGGAAACACCATATATTTT. The encoded protein is CASSSGEFGNTIYF. Complete variable domain (other parts from reference TRBV28 and TRBJ1-3): DVKVTQSSRYLVKRTGEKVFLECVQDMDHENMFWYRQDPGLGLRLIYFSYDVKMKEKGDIPEGYSVSREKKERFSLILESASTNQTSMYLCASSSGEFGNTIYFGEGSWLTVV.